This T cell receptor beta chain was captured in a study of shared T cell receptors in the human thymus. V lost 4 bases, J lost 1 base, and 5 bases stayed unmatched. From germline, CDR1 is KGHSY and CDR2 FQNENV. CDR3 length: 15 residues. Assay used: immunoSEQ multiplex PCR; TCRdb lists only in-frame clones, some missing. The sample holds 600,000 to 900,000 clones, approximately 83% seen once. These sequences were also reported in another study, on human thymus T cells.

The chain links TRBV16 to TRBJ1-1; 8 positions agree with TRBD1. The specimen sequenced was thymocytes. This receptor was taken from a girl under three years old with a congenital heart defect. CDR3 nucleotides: TGTGCCAGCAGCCCTCACAGGGGGAAGAACACTGAAGCTTTCTTT. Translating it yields CASSPHRGKNTEAFF.